These 18 T cell receptor beta chains share one sample of origin, sequenced in a study of CD8+ T cells in alopecia areata. Reverse transcription of extracted RNA yielded cDNA, which provided the sequencing template. Sequenced by immunoSEQ multiplex PCR; TCRdb stores in-frame clones only, minus some. Among approximately 98,000 clones listed, over 55% were seen once. Sequencing was done on a sample of NKG2D-low CD8+ T cells sorted from blood. The receptors come from a human donor with alopecia areata.

This clone was seen once. This chain links TRBV7-6 with TRBJ2-1; possibly TRBD1 or TRBD2 for D (5 bases each). The CDR3 sequence is 13 residues long. Germline V gene sequence: CDR1 SGHVS, CDR2 FNYEAQ. V was clipped by 5 bases and J by 5 bases, with 10 bases between them. CDR3 sequence reads: CASSPGTNNEQFF. CDR3 DNA: TGTGCCAGCAGCCCCGGGACCAACAATGAGCAGTTCTTC. Complete variable domain (other parts from reference TRBV7-6 and TRBJ2-1): GAGVSQSPRYKVTKRGQDVALRCDPISGHVSLYWYRQALGQGPEFLTYFNYEAQQDKSGLPNDRFSAERPEGSISTLTIQRTEQRDSAMYRCASSPGTNNEQFFGPGTRLTVL.

This clone was detected only a few times. The chain is built from TRBV28 and TRBJ1-1, with unresolved D. Germline CDR1 reads MDHEN; CDR2 reads SYDVKM. The CDR3 has 14 amino acids. V gave up 7 bases and J gave up 3 bases, with 15 bases separating them. The CDR3 DNA reads as TGTGCCAGCACCCTGAATCCGGAGGACACTGAAGCTTTCTTT. Translation: CASTLNPEDTEAFF.

V is TRBV13 and J is TRBJ2-7; maybe TRBD1 (5 bases). The CDR3 is made up of 15 amino acids. Trimming left V 2 bases short and J 0 bases short, with 11 bases between. Germline lookup yields CDR1 PRHDT and CDR2 FYEKMQ (reference sequence). The CDR3 spells CASSLQGGYSYEQYF. CDR3 in DNA: TGTGCCAGCAGCTTACAGGGCGGTTACTCCTACGAGCAGTACTTC.

This clone showed up just a few times. This chain uses TRBV7-9 with TRBJ2-7; D not resolved. This CDR3 is built from 15 residues. V was cut by 5 bases and J by 2 bases, with 16 bases left in between. Per the germline V gene, CDR1 is SEHNR and CDR2 is FQNEAQ (reference sequence). In DNA, the CDR3 is TGTGCCAGCAGCGGCTGGGTAGGCTGGGCCTACGAGCAGTACTTC. Protein: CASSGWVGWAYEQYF.

The V and J genes are TRBV5-1 and TRBJ2-1; D is uncertain. Germline V gene sequence: CDR1 SGHRS, CDR2 YFSETQ. V lost 0 bases to trimming and J lost 2 bases, with 6 bases between them. This CDR3 comprises 14 residues. In nucleotides, the CDR3 is TGCGCCAGCAGCTTGGACGGACCCTACAATGAGCAGTTCTTC. Its protein is CASSLDGPYNEQFF.

This clone was counted a few times. The chain combines TRBV29-1 with TRBJ2-2, with D unresolved. This CDR3 has 15 residues. V was cut by 1 base and J by 0 bases, with 9 bases left in between. CDR1 is SQVTM and CDR2 is ANQGSEA in the germline V gene. The CDR3 sequence: CSVEARRTNTGELFF. As DNA, the CDR3 is TGCAGCGTTGAAGCGAGGCGTACGAACACCGGGGAGCTGTTTTTT.

This clone was counted once. The chain joins TRBV4-1 to TRBJ1-4; 7 bases are a match to TRBD1. V was clipped by 3 bases and J by 8 bases; unmatched bases: 12. The CDR3 consists of 16 residues. Per the germline V gene, CDR1 is MGHRA and CDR2 is YSYEKL. The CDR3 nucleotides are TGCGCCAGCAGCCACCTAGGACAGGAAGGTTGGGAAAAACTGTTTTTT. The encoded protein is CASSHLGQEGWEKLFF.

This clone was counted between two and nine times. The CDR3 protein is CASTEFSGTGGYTF. The CDR3 coding sequence is TGTGCCAGCACCGAGTTCTCGGGGACTGGCGGCTACACCTTC. The J gene is TRBJ1-2, the V gene TRBV6-6; weak D call: TRBD1 (5 bases). V gave up 7 bases and J gave up 8 bases, with 20 bases separating them. The germline V gene encodes CDR1 MNHNY and CDR2 SVGAGI (reference sequence). The CDR3 spans 14 residues.

The V and J genes are TRBV27 and TRBJ2-7; 12 bases map to TRBD2. Trimming took 5 bases from V and 2 from J; bases not matched to a gene: 10. The CDR3 covers 17 residues. Germline V gives CDR1 MNHEY, CDR2 SMNVEV (reference sequence). The CDR3 sequence is CASSLQPRTSGAYEQYF. The CDR3 bases are TGTGCCAGCAGTCTCCAACCCAGGACTAGCGGGGCCTACGAGCAGTACTTC.

V usage is TRBV28 and J usage is TRBJ1-1; the D gene is possibly TRBD1 (5 bases). V was clipped by 3 bases and J by 5 bases, with 10 bases between them. Germline CDR1 is MDHEN and CDR2 is SYDVKM. The CDR3 covers 13 residues. The DNA for the CDR3 is TGTGCCAGCAGTTTCGCGGGGGGAACTGAAGCTTTCTTT. Protein sequence: CASSFAGGTEAFF. Combining the CDR3 with reference TRBV28 and TRBJ1-1 gives the whole variable domain DVKVTQSSRYLVKRTGEKVFLECVQDMDHENMFWYRQDPGLGLRLIYFSYDVKMKEKGDIPEGYSVSREKKERFSLILESASTNQTSMYLCASSFAGGTEAFFGQGTRLTVV.

This clone appeared a few times. The chain is built from TRBV7-6 and TRBJ2-3, with 12 nucleotides matching TRBD2. V was pared by 1 base and J by 2 bases, with 10 bases of the junction left unmatched. This CDR3 region has 19 residues. Germline V lookup: CDR1 SGHVS, CDR2 FNYEAQ. CDR3 sequence (DNA): TGTGCCAGCAGCTTAGACCAATACGGGACTAGCGGGTTCACAGATACGCAGTATTTT. It is translated as CASSLDQYGTSGFTDTQYF.

The rearrangement joins TRBV4-1 to TRBJ2-7; maybe TRBD2 (6 bases). Germline V CDR1 and CDR2: MGHRA, YSYEKL. This CDR3 has 17 residues. Trimming pared 1 base from V and 1 base from J, leaving 17 bases between. The DNA of the CDR3 is TGCGCCAGCAGCCAAGCACAGGTGGCGGGGCCTTCCTACGAGCAGTACTTC. This encodes CASSQAQVAGPSYEQYF.

V is TRBV27 and J is TRBJ2-1; D is possibly TRBD1 (6 bases). The CDR3 sequence is 13 residues long. The germline V gene encodes CDR1 MNHEY and CDR2 SMNVEV (reference sequence). Trimming left V 5 bases short and J 9 bases short, with 14 bases between. This chain's CDR3 is CASSLNRESEQFF. Written as DNA, the CDR3 is TGTGCCAGCAGTCTAAACAGGGAGAGTGAGCAGTTCTTC.

CDR3: CASSQEGPNSGANVLTF. The CDR3 DNA sequence: TGCGCCAGCAGCCAAGAAGGACCGAACTCTGGGGCCAACGTCCTGACTTTC. The rearrangement joins TRBV4-1 to TRBJ2-6; no firm D call. In germline, CDR1 is MGHRA, CDR2 YSYEKL. The CDR3 totals 17 residues. Trimming removed 0 bases from V and 0 bases from J, with 9 bases in between.

The J gene is TRBJ2-7, the V gene TRBV27; 10 positions agree with TRBD2. J was trimmed by 7 bases and V by 3 bases; bases with no gene match: 3. Per the germline V gene, CDR1 is MNHEY and CDR2 is SMNVEV (reference sequence). There are 13 residues in the CDR3. The CDR3 spells CASSFSGGREQYF. The CDR3 DNA reads TGTGCCAGCAGTTTTAGCGGGGGGCGGGAGCAGTACTTC.

J is TRBJ2-1 and V is TRBV7-3, with D tentatively TRBD2 (5 bases). Germline CDR1 is SGHTA and CDR2 is FQGTGA. With 5 bases removed from V and 2 bases from J, the gap between germline ends came to 16 bases. CDR3 length: 16 amino acids. CDR3 bases: TGTGCCAGCAGCCCTTTCGAACTAGGGCCCTACAATGAGCAGTTCTTC. Protein product: CASSPFELGPYNEQFF.

The V and J genes are TRBV19 and TRBJ2-1, with 14 bases that match TRBD2. The CDR3 runs to 16 residues. Germline V gene sequence: CDR1 LNHDA, CDR2 SQIVND (reference sequence). V gave up 7 bases and J gave up 5 bases; unmatched junction bases: 7. The CDR3 region is CASKWGLAGDHNEQFF. The CDR3 bases are TGTGCCAGTAAGTGGGGACTAGCGGGAGACCACAATGAGCAGTTCTTC.

The CDR3 DNA reads as TGCGCCAGCTCCCTAGGTGGGAATTACTACGAGCAGTACTTC. Its protein product is CASSLGGNYYEQYF. The genes are TRBV10-2 and TRBJ2-7, with unresolved D. Trimming cost V 8 bases and J 3 bases, with 17 bases left between them. The CDR3 consists of 14 residues. Per germline, CDR1 WSHSY and CDR2 SAAADI.